The sequence of this T cell receptor (beta chain) was determined in a study of beta chain features in type 1 diabetes. Findings and limits, study-wide: Compared to healthy donors, patients appeared to have naive, central memory and Treg TCRB repertoires that were more alike. Sequencing used cDNA, and cells with high TCR expression could therefore be over-represented. For Type 1 diabetes patients, all four CD4+ subsets carried TCRB CDR3s that were moderately but significantly shorter.

This clone was detected only a few times. The antigen is not known. CDR1 is GTSNPN and CDR2 is SVGIG in the germline V gene (reference sequence). V was clipped by 4 bases and J by 9 bases, with 13 bases between them. The CDR3 spans 12 residues. As every portion of the isolated RNA was reverse transcribed, the sequencing read expressed TCRB transcripts. Mean read depth for naive, central memory and regulatory T cell samples was some 3.8 million reads. Assay used: immunoSEQ multiplex PCR; TCRdb lists only in-frame clones, some missing. The repertoire has fewer than 350,000 clones, 14% to 15% of them found once; the top ten carry less than 0.02%. Every donor provided one heparinised blood draw, which averaged about 120 mL.

This clonotype was sampled from a young man with type 1 diabetes. V and J are TRBV30 and TRBJ1-3; D not certain. Sequencing input: naive CD4+ T cells from blood. The CDR3 sequence: CAWMRAESTIYF. The CDR3 DNA is TGTGCCTGGATGAGGGCGGAGAGCACCATATATTTT.